Here is one T cell receptor (beta chain) with its context. Germline values: CDR1 SGHAT, CDR2 FQNNGV. With 7 bases removed from V and 11 bases from J, the gap between germline ends came to 17 bases. This CDR3 region has 12 residues. This sample is drawn from a study of blood T cells in healthy people across ages. A J-beta primer mix and a sample-barcoded 5' primer were used in a second PCR of roughly 6 to 11 cycles. TCRdb re-analysed the 5' RACE reads in MiXCR, keeping a single row per CDR3 protein. This table has almost 1 million distinct CDR3 sequences, roughly 51% appearing once. The sequencing sample was made of blood. The chain has TRBV11-2 and TRBJ2-5, with a weak D call TRBD2 (5 bases). The TCR was taken from a woman in her fifties or sixties in good health. The CDR3 nucleotides read TGTGCCAGCATGTGGCTTTTGGGAGAGCAGTACTTC. It specifies CASMWLLGEQYF.